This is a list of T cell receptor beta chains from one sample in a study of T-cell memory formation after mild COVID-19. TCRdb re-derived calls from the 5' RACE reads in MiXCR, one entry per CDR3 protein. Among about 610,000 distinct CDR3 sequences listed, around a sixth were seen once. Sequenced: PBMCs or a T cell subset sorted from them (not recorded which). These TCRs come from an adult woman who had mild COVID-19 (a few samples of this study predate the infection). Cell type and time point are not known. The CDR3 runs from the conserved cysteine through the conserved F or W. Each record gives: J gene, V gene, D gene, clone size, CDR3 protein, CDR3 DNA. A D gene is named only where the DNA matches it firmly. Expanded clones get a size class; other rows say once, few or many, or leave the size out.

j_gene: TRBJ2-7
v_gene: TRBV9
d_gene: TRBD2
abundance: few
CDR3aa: CASSTGGFHEQYF
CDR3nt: TGTGCCAGCAGTACGGGAGGATTCCACGAGCAGTACTTC

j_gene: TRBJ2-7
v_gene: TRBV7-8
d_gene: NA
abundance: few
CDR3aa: CASSPSPGEQYF
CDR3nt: TGTGCCAGCAGCCCCTCCCCAGGGGAGCAGTACTTC

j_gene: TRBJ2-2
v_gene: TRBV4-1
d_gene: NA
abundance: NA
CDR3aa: CASSQRTENTGELFF
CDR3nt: TGCGCCAGCAGCCAAAGGACAGAGAACACCGGGGAGCTGTTTTTT

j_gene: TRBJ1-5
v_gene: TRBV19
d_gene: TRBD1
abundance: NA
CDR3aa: CASSHRDRNDQPQHF
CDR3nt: TGTGCCAGTAGCCACCGGGACAGGAATGATCAGCCCCAGCATTTT

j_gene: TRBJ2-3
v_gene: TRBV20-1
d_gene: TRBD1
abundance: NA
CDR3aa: CSAGQASTDTQYF
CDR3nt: TGCAGTGCGGGACAGGCGTCCACAGATACGCAGTATTTT

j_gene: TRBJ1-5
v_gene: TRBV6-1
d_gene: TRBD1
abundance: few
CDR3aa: CASGTGGFQPQHF
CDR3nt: TGTGCCAGTGGGACAGGGGGCTTTCAGCCCCAGCATTTT

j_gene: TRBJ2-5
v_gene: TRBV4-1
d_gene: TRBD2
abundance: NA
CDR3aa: CASSQAASGGETQYF
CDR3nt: TGCGCCAGCAGCCAAGCGGCTAGCGGGGGGGAGACCCAGTACTTC

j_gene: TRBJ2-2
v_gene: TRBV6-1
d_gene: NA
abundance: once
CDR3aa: CASVAGDRHTGELFF
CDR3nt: TGTGCCAGTGTGGCGGGGGACAGACACACCGGGGAGCTGTTTTTT

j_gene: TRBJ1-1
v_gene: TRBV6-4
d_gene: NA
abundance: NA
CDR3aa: CASSVGEGTEAFF
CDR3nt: TGTGCCAGCAGCGTAGGGGAGGGCACTGAAGCTTTCTTT

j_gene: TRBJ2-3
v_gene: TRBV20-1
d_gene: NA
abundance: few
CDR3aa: CSTGARGPTDTQYF
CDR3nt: TGCAGTACCGGAGCCAGGGGTCCCACAGATACGCAGTATTTT